This T cell receptor (beta chain) comes out of a study of cytomegalovirus exposure and HLA in healthy donors. Regarding the study as a whole: Per a prior analysis, the majority of TCR beta V segments were productive roughly 90% or roughly 30% of the time. Associated with cytomegalovirus, according to the listing, were 150 to 200 TCR beta chains.

This PCR relied on a set of 60 Vbeta primers and 13 Jbeta primers. Some clones are missing from TCRdb's copy, which holds only in-frame ones; the method was immunoSEQ multiplex PCR. This table holds about 210,000 clones, around 79% found once. Regarding this clone: Its antigen is still unknown.

The germline V and J ends were trimmed by 1 base and 0 bases, with 4 bases remaining between them. The V gene's germline CDR1 is LNHNV and CDR2 YYDKDF (reference sequence). This CDR3 comprises 14 residues. This sequence originates from a male donor in good health and CMV-seropositive. The rearrangement uses TRBV15 and TRBJ1-5; D gene uncertain. Sample: PBMCs. The CDR3 region has the DNA TGTGCCACCAGCAGAGCGGGTAGCAATCAGCCCCAGCATTTT. It specifies CATSRAGSNQPQHF. Full variable domain (missing parts from reference TRBV15 and TRBJ1-5): DAMVIQNPRYQVTQFGKPVTLSCSQTLNHNVMYWYQQKSSQAPKLLFHYYDKDFNNEADTPDNFQSRRPNTSFCFLDIRSPGLGDTAMYLCATSRAGSNQPQHFGDGTRLSIL.